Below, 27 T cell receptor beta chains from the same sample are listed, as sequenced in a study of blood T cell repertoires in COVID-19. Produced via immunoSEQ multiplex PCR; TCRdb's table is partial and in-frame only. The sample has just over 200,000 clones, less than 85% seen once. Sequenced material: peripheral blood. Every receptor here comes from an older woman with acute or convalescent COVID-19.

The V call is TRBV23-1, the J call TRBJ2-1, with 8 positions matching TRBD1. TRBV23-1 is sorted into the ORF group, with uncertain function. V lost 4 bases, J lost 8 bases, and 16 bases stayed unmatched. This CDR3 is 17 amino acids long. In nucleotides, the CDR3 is TGCGCCAGCAGTCTAATCAATCCAGGGGGCATTCCGCATGAGCAGTTCTTC. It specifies CASSLINPGGIPHEQFF.

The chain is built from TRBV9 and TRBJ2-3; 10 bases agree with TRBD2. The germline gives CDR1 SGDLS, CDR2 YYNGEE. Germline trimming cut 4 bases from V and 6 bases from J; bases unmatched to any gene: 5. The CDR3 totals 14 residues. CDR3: CASSPLAGVDTQYF. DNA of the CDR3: TGTGCCAGCAGCCCCCTAGCGGGAGTGGATACGCAGTATTTT.

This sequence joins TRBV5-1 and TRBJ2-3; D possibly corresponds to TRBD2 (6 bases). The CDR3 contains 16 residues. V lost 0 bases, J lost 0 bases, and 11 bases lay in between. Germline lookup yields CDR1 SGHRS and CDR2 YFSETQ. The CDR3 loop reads CASSLGVAVSTDTQYF. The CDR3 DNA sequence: TGCGCCAGCAGCTTGGGAGTAGCGGTTAGCACAGATACGCAGTATTTT.

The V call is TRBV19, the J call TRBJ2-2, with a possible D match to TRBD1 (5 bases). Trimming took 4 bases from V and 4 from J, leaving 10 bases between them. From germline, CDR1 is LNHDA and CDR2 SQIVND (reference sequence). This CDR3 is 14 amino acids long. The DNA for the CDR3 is TGTGCCAGTAGTAAGGCAGGGTCCACCGGGGAGCTGTTTTTT. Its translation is CASSKAGSTGELFF.

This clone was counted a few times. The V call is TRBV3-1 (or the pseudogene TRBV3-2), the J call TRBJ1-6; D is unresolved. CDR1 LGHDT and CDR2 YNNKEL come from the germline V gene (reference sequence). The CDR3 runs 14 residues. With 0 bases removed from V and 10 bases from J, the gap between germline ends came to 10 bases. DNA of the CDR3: TGTGCCAGCAGCCAAGAAGGTGCGAGGTCACCCCTCCACTTT. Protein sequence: CASSQEGARSPLHF.

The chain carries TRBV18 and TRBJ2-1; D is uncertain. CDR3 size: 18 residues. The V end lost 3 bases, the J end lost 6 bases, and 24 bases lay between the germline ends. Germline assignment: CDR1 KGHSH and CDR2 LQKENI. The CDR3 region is CASSPLRSAPPGRNEQFF. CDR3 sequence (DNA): TGTGCCAGCTCACCCCTTAGGTCAGCCCCACCGGGTCGCAATGAGCAGTTCTTC.

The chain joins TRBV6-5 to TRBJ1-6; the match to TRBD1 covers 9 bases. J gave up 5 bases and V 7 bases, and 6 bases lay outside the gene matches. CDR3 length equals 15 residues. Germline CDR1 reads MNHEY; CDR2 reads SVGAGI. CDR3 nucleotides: TGTGCCAGCAACGAGGGACAGGGAAATAATTCACCCCTCCACTTT. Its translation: CASNEGQGNNSPLHF.

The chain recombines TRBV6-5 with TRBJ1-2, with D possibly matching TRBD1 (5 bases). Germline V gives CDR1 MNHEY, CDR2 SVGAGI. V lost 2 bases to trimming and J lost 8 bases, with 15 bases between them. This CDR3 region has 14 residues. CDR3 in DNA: TGTGCCAGCAGTTACGGAGGGGCTGGTGACGGCTACACCTTC. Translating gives CASSYGGAGDGYTF.

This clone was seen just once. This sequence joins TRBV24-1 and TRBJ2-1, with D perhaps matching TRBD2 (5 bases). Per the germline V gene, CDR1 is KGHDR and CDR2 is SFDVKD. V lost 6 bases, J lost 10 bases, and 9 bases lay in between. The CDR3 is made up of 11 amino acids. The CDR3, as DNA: TGTGCCACCAGTCGGGGTGGGGAGCAGTTCTTC. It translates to CATSRGGEQFF.

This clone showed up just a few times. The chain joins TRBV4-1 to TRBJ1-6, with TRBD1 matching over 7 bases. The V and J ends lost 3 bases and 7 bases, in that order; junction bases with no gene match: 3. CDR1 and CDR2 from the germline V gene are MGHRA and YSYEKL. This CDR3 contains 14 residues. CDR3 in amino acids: CASSHPGQNSPLHF. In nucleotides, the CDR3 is TGCGCCAGCAGCCACCCGGGACAGAATTCACCCCTCCACTTT.

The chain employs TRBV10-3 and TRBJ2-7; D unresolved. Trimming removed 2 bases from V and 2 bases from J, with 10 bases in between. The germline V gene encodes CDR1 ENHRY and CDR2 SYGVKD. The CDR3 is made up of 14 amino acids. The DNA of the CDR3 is TGTGCCATCAGTGAGGTCGGCAGGACCTACGAGCAGTACTTC. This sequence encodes CAISEVGRTYEQYF.

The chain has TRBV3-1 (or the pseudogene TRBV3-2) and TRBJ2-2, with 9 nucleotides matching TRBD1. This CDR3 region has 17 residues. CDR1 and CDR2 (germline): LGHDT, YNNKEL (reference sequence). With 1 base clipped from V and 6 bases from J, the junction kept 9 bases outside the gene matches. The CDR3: CASSQVLGTGKSGELFF. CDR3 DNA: TGTGCCAGCAGCCAAGTTTTAGGGACAGGGAAGTCCGGGGAGCTGTTTTTT.

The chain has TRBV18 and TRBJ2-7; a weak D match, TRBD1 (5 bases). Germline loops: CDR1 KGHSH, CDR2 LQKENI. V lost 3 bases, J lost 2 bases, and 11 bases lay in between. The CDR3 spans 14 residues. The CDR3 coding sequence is TGTGCCAGCTCACCGGGATTCAGGGCCTACGAGCAGTACTTC. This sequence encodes CASSPGFRAYEQYF.

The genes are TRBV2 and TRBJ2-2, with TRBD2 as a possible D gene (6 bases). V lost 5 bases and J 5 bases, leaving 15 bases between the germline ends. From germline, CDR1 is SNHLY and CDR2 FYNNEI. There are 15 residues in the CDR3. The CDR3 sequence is CASSMASAATGELFF. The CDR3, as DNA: TGTGCCAGCAGTATGGCTAGCGCCGCGACCGGGGAGCTGTTTTTT.

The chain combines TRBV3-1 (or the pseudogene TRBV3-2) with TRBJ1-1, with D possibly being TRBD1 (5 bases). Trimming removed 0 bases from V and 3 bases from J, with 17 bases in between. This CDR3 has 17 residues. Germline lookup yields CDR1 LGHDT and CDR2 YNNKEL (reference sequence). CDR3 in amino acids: CASSQDGGGIYDTEAFF. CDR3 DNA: TGTGCCAGCAGCCAAGATGGGGGGGGGATCTACGACACTGAAGCTTTCTTT.

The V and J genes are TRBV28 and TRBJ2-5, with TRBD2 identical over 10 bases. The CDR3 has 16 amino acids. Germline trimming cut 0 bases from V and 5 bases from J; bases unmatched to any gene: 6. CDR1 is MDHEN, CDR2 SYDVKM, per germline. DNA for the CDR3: TGTGCCAGCAGTTTATGGGTAGCGGGGGGTGGGGAGACCCAGTACTTC. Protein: CASSLWVAGGGETQYF.

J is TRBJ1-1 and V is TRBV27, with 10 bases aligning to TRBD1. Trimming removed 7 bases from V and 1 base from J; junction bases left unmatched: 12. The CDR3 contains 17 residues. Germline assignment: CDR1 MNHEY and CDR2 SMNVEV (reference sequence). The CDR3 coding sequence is TGTGCCAGCAAGTCGCGGGGACAGGGGTTCTGGAACACTGAAGCTTTCTTT. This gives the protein CASKSRGQGFWNTEAFF.

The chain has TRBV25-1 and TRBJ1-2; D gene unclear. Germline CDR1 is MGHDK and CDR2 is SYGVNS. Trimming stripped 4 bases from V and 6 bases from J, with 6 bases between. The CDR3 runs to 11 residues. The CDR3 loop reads CASSGPDGYTF. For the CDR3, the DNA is TGTGCCAGCAGTGGGCCTGATGGCTACACCTTC.

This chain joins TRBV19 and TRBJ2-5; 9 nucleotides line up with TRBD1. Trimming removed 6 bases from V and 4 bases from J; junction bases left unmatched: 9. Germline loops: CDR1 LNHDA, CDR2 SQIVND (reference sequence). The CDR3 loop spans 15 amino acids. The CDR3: CASSPLTGGRETQYF. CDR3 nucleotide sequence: TGTGCCAGTAGCCCCCTCACAGGGGGCAGAGAGACCCAGTACTTC.

As DNA, the CDR3 is TGTGCCACCAGTGATTTCTCTAGCGGGAATAACAGGCAGTTCTTC. It specifies CATSDFSSGNNRQFF. The chain uses TRBV24-1 and TRBJ2-1, with 9 bases aligning to TRBD2. With V trimmed by 1 base and J by 12 bases, 9 bases remained unmatched. The CDR3 spans 15 residues. Germline V gene lookup returns CDR1 KGHDR and CDR2 SFDVKD.

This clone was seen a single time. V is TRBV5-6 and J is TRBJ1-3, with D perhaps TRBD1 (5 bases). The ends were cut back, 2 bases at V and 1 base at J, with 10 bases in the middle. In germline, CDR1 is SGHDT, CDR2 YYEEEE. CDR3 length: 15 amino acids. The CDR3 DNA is TGTGCCAGCAGCTTCTCCGGGGGGTCTGGAAACACCATATATTTT. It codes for CASSFSGGSGNTIYF.

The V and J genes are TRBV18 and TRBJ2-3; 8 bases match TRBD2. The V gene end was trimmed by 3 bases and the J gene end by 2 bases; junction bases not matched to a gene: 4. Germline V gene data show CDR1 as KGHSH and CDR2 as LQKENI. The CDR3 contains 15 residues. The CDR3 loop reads CASSPGTRPTDTQYF. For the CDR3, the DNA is TGTGCCAGCTCACCGGGGACTAGGCCCACAGATACGCAGTATTTT.

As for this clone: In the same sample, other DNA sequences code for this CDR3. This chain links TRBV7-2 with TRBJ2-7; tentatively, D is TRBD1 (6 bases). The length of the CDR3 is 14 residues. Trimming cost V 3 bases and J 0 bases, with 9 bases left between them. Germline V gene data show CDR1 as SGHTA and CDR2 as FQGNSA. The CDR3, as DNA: TGTGCCAGCAGCTTCAGGACAGCCTCCTACGAGCAGTACTTC. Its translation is CASSFRTASYEQYF.

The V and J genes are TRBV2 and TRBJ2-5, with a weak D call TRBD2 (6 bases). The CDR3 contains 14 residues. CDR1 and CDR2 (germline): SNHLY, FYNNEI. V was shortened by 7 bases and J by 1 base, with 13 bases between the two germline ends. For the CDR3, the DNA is TGTGCCAGCAAAGGGGACTGGGGCCAAGAGACCCAGTACTTC. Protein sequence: CASKGDWGQETQYF.

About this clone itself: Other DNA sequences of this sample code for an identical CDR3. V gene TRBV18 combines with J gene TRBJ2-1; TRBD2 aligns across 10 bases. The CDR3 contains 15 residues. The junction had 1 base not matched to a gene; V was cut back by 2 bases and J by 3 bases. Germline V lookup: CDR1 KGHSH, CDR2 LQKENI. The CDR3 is CASSPGLADYNEQFF. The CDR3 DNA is TGTGCCAGCTCACCAGGACTAGCGGACTACAATGAGCAGTTCTTC.

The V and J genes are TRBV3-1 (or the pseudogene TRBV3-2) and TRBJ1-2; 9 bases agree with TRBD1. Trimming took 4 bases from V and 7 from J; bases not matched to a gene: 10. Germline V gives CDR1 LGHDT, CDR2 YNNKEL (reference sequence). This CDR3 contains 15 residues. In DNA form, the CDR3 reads TGTGCCAGCAGCCGAATCCGGGACAGGGTCTCTGGCTACACCTTC. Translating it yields CASSRIRDRVSGYTF.

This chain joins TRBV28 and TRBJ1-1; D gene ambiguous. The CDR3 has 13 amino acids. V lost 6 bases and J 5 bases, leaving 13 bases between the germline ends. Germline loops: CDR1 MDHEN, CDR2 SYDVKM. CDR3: CASRRRRGTEAFF. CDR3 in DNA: TGTGCCAGCAGGAGAAGGCGAGGGACTGAAGCTTTCTTT.